This note documents a single T cell receptor beta chain sequence. CDR1 is ENHRY, CDR2 SYGVKD, per germline. V shed 6 bases and J shed 1 base, with 8 bases lying between them. The CDR3 spans 13 residues. This specimen belongs to a study of technical replicates of blood from four donors. Clones were sequenced by immunoSEQ multiplex PCR, and TCRdb holds only the in-frame ones, with some missing. The sample contains nearly 80,000 clones, roughly 93% of which appear only once. This receptor was obtained from a human donor in good health. This chain uses TRBV10-3 with TRBJ2-3, with D hard to call. What was sequenced was T cells isolated from PBMCs. The CDR3 sequence: CAIRSPGTDTQYF. The DNA of the CDR3 is TGTGCCATCAGGAGCCCGGGCACAGATACGCAGTATTTT.